This TCR beta chain was recovered during a study of breast tumors, draining lymph nodes, adjacent tissues. The lymph nodes were axillary draining lymph nodes from breast cancer patients. This clonotype was seen at least ten times. The antigen is not known. TCRdb reanalysed the multiplex PCR reads using MiXCR and keeps one entry per CDR3 protein. The table records 150,000 to 250,000 distinct CDR3 sequences, approximately 33% of them present only once. Regarding the study as a whole: Tumor repertoires ranked between lymph nodes and nontumor tissue in diversity, with V and J gene preferences. Luminal-like breast cancer showed significantly higher tumor–nontumor repertoire similarity than basal-like. Data only fit, rather than demonstrated, lymph node origin of most tumor T cells. The data were judged consistent with most tumor T cells coming from lymph node and expanding in tumor.

The CDR3 runs to 13 residues. Trimming cost V 3 bases and J 5 bases, with 14 bases left between them. CDR1 is GTSNPN and CDR2 is SVGIG in the germline V gene (reference sequence). The J gene is TRBJ2-7, the V gene TRBV30; D gene unclear. Material for sequencing was axillary lymph node tissue. The clonotype comes from a female donor with breast cancer. Some clones in this sample may be carry-over from other donors' samples. CDR3 loop: CAWRFGPTNEQYF. CDR3 coding DNA: TGTGCCTGGAGGTTCGGACCCACGAACGAGCAGTACTTC.